This T cell receptor (beta chain) was retrieved from a study of cytomegalovirus exposure and HLA in healthy donors. The PCR made use of 60 Vbeta and 13 Jbeta primers. Some clones are missing from TCRdb's copy, which holds only in-frame ones; the method was immunoSEQ multiplex PCR. The data hold roughly 190,000 clones, with approximately 80% observed a single time. The germline V gene has CDR1 SGHAT and CDR2 FQNNGV. This CDR3 is built from 17 residues. V lost 6 bases and J lost 0; bases outside the gene matches: 7. A remark on this clone: Its antigen is as yet unknown.

Study results and caveats: TCR beta chains numbering some 160 were designated cytomegalovirus-associated. The study carried out a later analysis of TCR beta sequences. It associated around 17,000 of them with specific HLA alleles at a false discovery rate of 0.05. Excluded: some indistinguishable V segments such as TRBV6-2 and TRBV6-3.

V and J are TRBV11-2 and TRBJ2-1, with 11 bases that match TRBD1. The source of this sequence is a woman in her 50s in good health and CMV-seropositive. Sequencing was carried out using PBMCs. CDR3 sequence reads: CASRPGQGVGSYNEQFF. CDR3 nucleotides: TGTGCCAGCAGACCGGGACAGGGGGTCGGCTCCTACAATGAGCAGTTCTTC.